This T cell receptor (beta chain) was captured in a study of T-cell reconstitution after alpha-beta-depleted transplantation in children. Library preparation (for TCRbeta) was performed with unique molecular identifiers. TCRdb re-derived calls from the PCR reads in MiXCR, one entry per CDR3 protein. The sample holds 490,000 or so distinct CDR3 sequences, around 13% seen once. In germline, CDR1 is SGHNT, CDR2 YENEEA. This CDR3 region has 14 residues. V was pared by 5 bases and J by 4 bases, with 14 bases between. This clonotype was sampled from a human donor who donated a stem cell graft to a child with combined immunodeficiency. The sequenced sample was PBMCs from the stem cell graft donor, obtained from the stem cell graft. The gene calls are TRBV11-3 and TRBJ2-5, with D tentatively TRBD2 (6 bases). CDR3 DNA sequence: TGTGCCAGCAGCCTCGGGACTCCGCGAGAGACCCAGTACTTC. Protein sequence: CASSLGTPRETQYF. Full variable domain (outside the CDR3, taken from reference TRBV11-3 and TRBJ2-5): EAGVVQSPRYKIIEKKQPVAFWCNPISGHNTLYWYLQNLGQGPELLIRYENEEAVDDSQLPKDRFSAERLKGVDSTLKIQPAELGDSAVYLCASSLGTPRETQYFGPGTRLLVL.